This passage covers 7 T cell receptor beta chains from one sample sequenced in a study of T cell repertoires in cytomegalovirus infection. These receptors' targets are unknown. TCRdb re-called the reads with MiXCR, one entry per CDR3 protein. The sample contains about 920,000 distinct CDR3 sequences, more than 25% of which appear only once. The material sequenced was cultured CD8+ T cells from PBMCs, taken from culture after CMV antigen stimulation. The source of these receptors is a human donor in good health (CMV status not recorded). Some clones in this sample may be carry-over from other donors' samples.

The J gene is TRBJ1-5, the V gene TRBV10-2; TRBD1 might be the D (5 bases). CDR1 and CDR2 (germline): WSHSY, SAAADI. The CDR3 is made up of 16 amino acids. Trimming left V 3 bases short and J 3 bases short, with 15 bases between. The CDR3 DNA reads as TGCGCCAGCAGTGAAGAAGGGACGGTCTACAATCAGCCCCAGCATTTT. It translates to CASSEEGTVYNQPQHF.

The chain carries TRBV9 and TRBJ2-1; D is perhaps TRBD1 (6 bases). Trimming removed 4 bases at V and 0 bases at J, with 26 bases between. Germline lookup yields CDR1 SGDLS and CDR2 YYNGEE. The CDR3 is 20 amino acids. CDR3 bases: TGTGCCAGCAGCTCAAATAGAGGGGGTAATTCTCCTCTCTCCTACAATGAGCAGTTCTTC. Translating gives CASSSNRGGNSPLSYNEQFF.

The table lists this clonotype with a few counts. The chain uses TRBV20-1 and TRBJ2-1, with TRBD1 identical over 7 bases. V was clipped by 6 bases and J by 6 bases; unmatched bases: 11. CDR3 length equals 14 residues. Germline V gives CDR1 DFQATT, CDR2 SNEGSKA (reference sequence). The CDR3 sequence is CSANHRGPGNEQFF. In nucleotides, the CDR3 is TGCAGTGCAAATCACAGGGGTCCCGGCAATGAGCAGTTCTTC.

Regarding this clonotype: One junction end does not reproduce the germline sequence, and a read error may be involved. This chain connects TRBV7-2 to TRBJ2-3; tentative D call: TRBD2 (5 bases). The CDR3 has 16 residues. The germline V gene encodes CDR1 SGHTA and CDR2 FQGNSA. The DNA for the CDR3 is TGTGCCAGCAGTCGACCGATGAGGGCCAGTACAGATACGCAGTATTTC. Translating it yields CASSRPMRASTDTQYF.

CDR3 sequence (DNA): TGTGCCAGTAGCCCGACTAGCTGGTCCTACGAGCAGTACTTC. Encoded protein: CASSPTSWSYEQYF. This sequence joins TRBV19 and TRBJ2-7; 7 bases match TRBD2. The CDR3 contains 14 residues. Germline values: CDR1 LNHDA, CDR2 SQIVND (reference sequence). V was pared by 6 bases and J by 1 base, with 6 bases of the junction left unmatched.

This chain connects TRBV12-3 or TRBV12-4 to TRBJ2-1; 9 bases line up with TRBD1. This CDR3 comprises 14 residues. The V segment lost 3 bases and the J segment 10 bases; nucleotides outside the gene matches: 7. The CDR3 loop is CASSFGTGWEEQFF. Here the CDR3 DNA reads TGTGCCAGCAGTTTTGGGACAGGGTGGGAGGAGCAGTTCTTC.

The CDR3 nucleotides are TGTGCCAGCAGCCAAGATCAACTAGCGGGGGAAGAGACCCAGTACTTC. Protein: CASSQDQLAGEETQYF. This chain uses TRBV3-1 with TRBJ2-5, with 11 bases fitting TRBD2. CDR1 is LGHDT and CDR2 is YNNKEL in the germline V gene (reference sequence). The junction had 3 bases not matched to a gene; V was cut back by 0 bases and J by 3 bases. The CDR3 sequence is 16 residues long.